The clone carrying this TCR beta chain was seen only a few times. Its antigen is unidentified. Produced via immunoSEQ multiplex PCR; TCRdb's table is partial and in-frame only. The sample has 150,000 to 200,000 clones; 85% are singletons. The record originates from a study of cytomegalovirus exposure and HLA in healthy donors. Study-level points and caveats: The tendency of first-cohort TCR clusters to co-occur in the roughly 130 validation repertoires emerged from a later analysis.

V was pared by 4 bases and J by 4 bases, with 13 bases between. From germline, CDR1 is MGHRA and CDR2 YSYEKL. The CDR3 is made up of 14 amino acids. This TCR derives from a man between 18 and 29 years old in good health and CMV-seropositive. The sample consisted of PBMCs. The V call is TRBV4-1, the J call TRBJ1-1, with D hard to call. The CDR3, as DNA: TGCGCCAGCAGCCCAGCGGTGGGAGGCACTGAAGCTTTCTTT. Its protein product is CASSPAVGGTEAFF.